Listed below are T cell receptor beta chains from one sample, sequenced in a study of T cells after yellow fever vaccination. TCRdb itself ran the 5' RACE reads through MiXCR, one entry per CDR3 protein. This sample has under 500,000 distinct CDR3 sequences, with around 20% found just once. The sample in question was PBMCs, obtained before the yellow fever booster vaccination. The receptors shown here come from a man between 18 and 35 years old who received the YFV17D yellow fever vaccine. Both conserved end residues are trimmed from each CDR3.

TRBV27	TRBJ2-3	ASRTRLDTQY
TRBV7-8	TRBJ2-1	ASSLGLAGGPGEQF
TRBV7-9	TRBJ1-1	ASSFSSEAF
TRBV5-4	TRBJ1-2	ASSSPGQGPNYGYT
TRBV5-5	TRBJ1-1	ASSLAGSLEAF
TRBV10-2	TRBJ2-7	ASRPGGFHEQY
TRBV6-2/TRBV6-3	TRBJ2-1	ASRTGTSVGSYNEQF
TRBV6-5	TRBJ1-2	ASSYSAGADYGYT
TRBV12-3/TRBV12-4	TRBJ2-1	ASSPGLAGDNEQF
TRBV18	TRBJ1-4	ASSNSGRVSTNEKLF
TRBV20-1	TRBJ2-1	CGRDRGITDEQF
TRBV28	TRBJ2-3	ASSLVDGLTQY
TRBV20-1	TRBJ2-4	SARGGNIQY
TRBV20-1	TRBJ1-1	SATDHRSTEAF
TRBV5-5	TRBJ2-7	ASSLLPEIHEQY
TRBV12-3/TRBV12-4	TRBJ1-2	ASSDRGESYGYT
TRBV11-2	TRBJ1-5	ASSLGDSGPNQPQH
TRBV4-1	TRBJ1-3	ASSQDRSGGSGNTIY
TRBV10-3	TRBJ1-5	AISETRTGGGNQPQH
TRBV4-1	TRBJ1-5	ASSQPGTFQPQH
TRBV6-5	TRBJ1-4	ASSYSRGSGEKLF
TRBV7-3	TRBJ2-2	ASSSGTGLDGELF
TRBV10-3	TRBJ1-2	AISEVQGGSYGYT
TRBV7-2	TRBJ2-5	ASSTYGGNQETQY
TRBV7-3	TRBJ2-3	ASSLRLADTQY
TRBV28	TRBJ2-1	ASSQTGHEQF
TRBV20-1	TRBJ1-2	SAAADINYGYT
TRBV7-2	TRBJ2-7	ASSFLAVGYEQY
TRBV10-3	TRBJ1-2	AISGDRGGHGYT
TRBV5-5	TRBJ2-2	ASSSGQGPTGELF
TRBV5-5	TRBJ2-6	ASRSPGPGANVLT
TRBV6-5	TRBJ2-1	ASSYSPSAPGEQF
TRBV14	TRBJ2-3	ASSQDLTQY
TRBV5-1	TRBJ2-7	ASSLYVSYEQY
TRBV5-5	TRBJ2-4	ASSRESRDIQY
TRBV20-1	TRBJ2-4	SARRLAKNIQY
TRBV7-7	TRBJ2-2	ASSLHSTAGGSGELF
TRBV4-3	TRBJ2-6	ASSQTQGTGANVLT
TRBV7-2	TRBJ2-7	ASSLLAGGRYEQY
TRBV29-1	TRBJ1-2	SVESGGGGYT
TRBV27	TRBJ2-2	ASSLKRAGGELF
TRBV10-3	TRBJ1-1	ATRAGGMNTEAF
TRBV6-4	TRBJ1-5	ASSCSWSANRDNQPQH
TRBV20-1	TRBJ1-6	SARDDPNSPLH
TRBV7-8	TRBJ2-3	ASSLIPRPSTDTQY
TRBV19	TRBJ2-7	ASSPKTGGYYEQY
TRBV5-1	TRBJ2-5	ASSPGTSGLGETQY
TRBV4-3	TRBJ1-3	ASSQEVPLRTGRGNTIY
TRBV20-1	TRBJ1-4	SAGIPGQGYQKLF
TRBV5-1	TRBJ2-5	ASSLALAGRETQY
TRBV9	TRBJ1-1	ASSVGWGADTEAF
TRBV12-3/TRBV12-4	TRBJ2-5	ASSSGGLGGSQY
TRBV12-3/TRBV12-4	TRBJ1-5	ASSSGQGSNQPQH